The rows below give T cell receptor beta chains drawn from one sample of a study of blood T cell repertoires in COVID-19. Using immunoSEQ multiplex PCR, the repertoire was profiled, and TCRdb retains in-frame clones only, with some absent. This sample yields almost 200,000 clones, of which around 92% are seen a single time; about 8.8% belongs to the top ten. The sample comprised PBMCs or T cells enriched from blood (not recorded which). Every receptor here comes from a woman between 18 and 29 years old who had recovered from COVID-19. The CDR3 runs from the conserved cysteine through the conserved F or W. The D gene is left open where the match is weak. The size entry is marked missing in some rows and otherwise reads once, few, many or a size class.

V	J	D	size	CDR3	DNA
TRBV5-4	TRBJ2-5	TRBD1	.	CASSPSPTGGQETQYF	TGTGCCAGCAGCCCCTCCCCTACAGGGGGCCAGGAGACCCAGTACTTC
TRBV6-5	TRBJ1-1	.	.	CASSYLDSTEAFF	TGTGCCAGCAGTTACCTCGACAGCACTGAAGCTTTCTTT
TRBV4-1	TRBJ2-7	TRBD2	.	CASSQDPLAGGIYEQYF	TGCGCCAGCAGCCAAGACCCGCTTGCGGGGGGAATCTACGAGCAGTACTTC
TRBV5-8	TRBJ1-1	.	few	CASSWRITGLNTEAFF	TGTGCCAGCAGCTGGCGGATTACAGGTTTGAACACTGAAGCTTTCTTT
TRBV19	TRBJ2-1	TRBD1	.	CASSRQGVFANEQFF	TGTGCCAGTTCCCGACAGGGGGTTTTCGCTAATGAGCAGTTCTTC
TRBV6-2/TRBV6-3	TRBJ1-5	.	.	CASSYGSREPQHF	TGTGCCAGCAGTTACGGGAGTCGGGAGCCCCAGCATTTT
TRBV5-1	TRBJ1-3	.	.	CASSLGNYRQGAGNTIYF	TGCGCCAGCAGCTTGGGGAATTACCGACAAGGGGCTGGAAACACCATATATTTT
TRBV19	TRBJ1-1	.	.	CASSTPPGFVTEAFF	TGTGCCAGTAGTACACCTCCAGGCTTTGTGACTGAAGCTTTCTTT
TRBV4-1	TRBJ2-7	TRBD2	few	CASSQDLSGLVLSYEQYF	TGCGCCAGCAGCCAAGATCTCTCGGGACTAGTCCTGTCATACGAGCAGTACTTC
TRBV3-1/TRBV3-2	TRBJ2-1	TRBD2	few	CASSLSGGTGNEQFF	TGTGCCAGCAGCCTGAGCGGGGGGACGGGGAATGAGCAGTTCTTC
TRBV9	TRBJ1-1	TRBD1	.	CASSTGQGAPTEAFF	TGTGCCAGCAGCACGGGACAGGGGGCGCCCACTGAAGCTTTCTTT
TRBV7-9	TRBJ2-7	.	.	CASSSRQRYEQYF	TGTGCCAGCAGCTCAAGACAGCGCTACGAGCAGTACTTC
TRBV5-1	TRBJ1-4	.	once	CASSAGPNEKLFF	TGCGCCAGCAGCGCGGGGCCCAATGAAAAACTGTTTTTT
TRBV20-1	TRBJ1-2	.	.	CSASQEPGYTF	TGCAGTGCTTCACAGGAGCCGGGCTACACCTTC
TRBV14	TRBJ1-6	.	.	CASSLFTGSNSPLHF	TGTGCCAGCAGCTTGTTTACCGGGTCCAATTCACCCCTCCACTTT
TRBV12-3/TRBV12-4	TRBJ1-5	.	.	CASSAPGPQHF	TGTGCCAGCAGTGCGCCAGGGCCCCAGCATTTT
TRBV28	TRBJ1-3	TRBD1	.	CASRGQGEGNTIYF	TGTGCCAGCAGGGGACAGGGGGAAGGAAACACCATATATTTT
TRBV14	TRBJ1-1	.	.	CASSRNRVMNTEAFF	TGTGCCAGCAGCCGAAACAGGGTAATGAACACTGAAGCTTTCTTT
TRBV5-4	TRBJ2-7	TRBD1	.	CASSRLDRGLTYEQYF	TGTGCCAGCAGCCGACTTGACAGGGGCCTTACCTACGAGCAGTACTTC
TRBV5-5	TRBJ2-2	TRBD1	.	CASSGTGFTGTGELFF	TGTGCCAGCAGCGGGACAGGGTTCACGGGGACCGGGGAGCTGTTTTTT
TRBV4-1	TRBJ1-3	TRBD1	.	CASSQGGRSTGTASGNTIYF	TGCGCCAGCAGCCAAGGTGGTAGGTCTACCGGGACAGCCTCTGGAAACACCATATATTTT
TRBV7-9	TRBJ1-6	.	.	CASSLGLSDYNSPLHF	TGTGCCAGCAGCTTAGGGTTATCAGATTATAATTCACCCCTCCACTTT
TRBV19	TRBJ1-2	.	.	CASAGSGPRADYGYTF	TGTGCCAGCGCGGGGTCCGGACCACGGGCCGACTATGGCTACACCTTC
TRBV2	TRBJ2-1	TRBD2	few	CASTPGLADYNEQFF	TGTGCCAGCACCCCGGGACTAGCTGACTACAATGAGCAGTTCTTC
TRBV28	TRBJ1-4	.	.	CASSIGGRANEKLFF	TGTGCCAGCAGTATAGGGGGACGGGCTAATGAAAAACTGTTTTTT
TRBV6-5	TRBJ1-5	TRBD1	.	CASSDREHQPQHF	TGTGCCAGCAGCGACAGGGAGCATCAGCCCCAGCATTTT
TRBV28	TRBJ1-3	.	.	CASSLPFDSFTNTIYF	TGTGCCAGCAGTTTACCTTTCGACAGTTTCACAAACACCATATATTTT
TRBV5-1	TRBJ1-2	.	.	CASSYDSSAARDGYTF	TGCGCCAGCAGCTACGACTCCTCGGCAGCACGGGATGGCTACACCTTC
TRBV6-5	TRBJ2-1	.	.	CASSFGGEYNEQFF	TGTGCCAGCAGTTTCGGGGGAGAATACAATGAGCAGTTCTTC
TRBV2	TRBJ1-2	TRBD1	.	CASSTLSGQGYGYTF	TGTGCCAGCAGTACTCTCTCGGGACAGGGTTACGGCTACACCTTC
TRBV6-5	TRBJ2-7	.	once	CASSQGPGSSYEQYF	TGTGCCAGCAGCCAGGGTCCGGGCAGCTCCTACGAGCAGTACTTC
TRBV3-1/TRBV3-2	TRBJ1-5	TRBD1	.	CASSEGALGNQPQHF	TGTGCCAGCAGCGAGGGGGCCTTAGGCAATCAGCCCCAGCATTTT